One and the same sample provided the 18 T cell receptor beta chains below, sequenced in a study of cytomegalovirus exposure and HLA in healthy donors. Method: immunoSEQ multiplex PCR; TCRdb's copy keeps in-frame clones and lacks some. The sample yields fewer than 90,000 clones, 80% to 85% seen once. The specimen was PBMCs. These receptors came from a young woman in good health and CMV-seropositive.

CDR3 sequence (DNA): TGTGCCAGCAGCCAACAACCCCAGACAGGTGAAAAACTGTTTTTT. Translation: CASSQQPQTGEKLFF. V gene TRBV14 combines with J gene TRBJ1-4; maybe TRBD1 (6 bases). This CDR3 region has 15 residues. From germline, CDR1 is SGHDN and CDR2 FVKESK. V was pared by 2 bases and J by 7 bases, with 14 bases between. The whole variable domain, filled in from reference TRBV14 and TRBJ1-4, reads EAGVTQFPSHSVIEKGQTVTLRCDPISGHDNLYWYRRVMGKEIKFLLHFVKESKQDESGMPNNRFLAERTGGTYSTLKVQPAELEDSGVYFCASSQQPQTGEKLFFGSGTQLSVL.

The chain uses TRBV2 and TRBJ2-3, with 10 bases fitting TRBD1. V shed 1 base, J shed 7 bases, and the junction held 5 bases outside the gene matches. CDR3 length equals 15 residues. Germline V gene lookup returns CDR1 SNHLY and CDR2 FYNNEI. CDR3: CASSEDWGQGNTQYF. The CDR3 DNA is TGTGCCAGCAGTGAAGACTGGGGACAGGGGAATACGCAGTATTTT.

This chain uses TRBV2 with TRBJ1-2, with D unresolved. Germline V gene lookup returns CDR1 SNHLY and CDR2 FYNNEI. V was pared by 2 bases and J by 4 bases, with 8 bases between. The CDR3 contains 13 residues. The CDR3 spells CASSEPLFYGYTF. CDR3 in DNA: TGTGCCAGCAGTGAACCCTTATTCTATGGCTACACCTTC.

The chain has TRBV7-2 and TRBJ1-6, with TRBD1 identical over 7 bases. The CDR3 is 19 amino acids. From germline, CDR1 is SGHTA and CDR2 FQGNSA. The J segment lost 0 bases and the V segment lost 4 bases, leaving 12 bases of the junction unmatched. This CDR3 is CASSSPPRAGGSYNSPLHF. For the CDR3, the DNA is TGTGCCAGCAGCTCCCCCCCGAGGGCAGGGGGCTCCTATAATTCACCCCTCCACTTT.

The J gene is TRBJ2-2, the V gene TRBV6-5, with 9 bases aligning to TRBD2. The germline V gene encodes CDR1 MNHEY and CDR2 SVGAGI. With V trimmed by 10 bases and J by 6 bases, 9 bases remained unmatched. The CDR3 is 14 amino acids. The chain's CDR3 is CATGSGGGAGELFF. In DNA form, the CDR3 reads TGTGCCACGGGCTCCGGCGGGGGGGCCGGGGAGCTGTTTTTT.

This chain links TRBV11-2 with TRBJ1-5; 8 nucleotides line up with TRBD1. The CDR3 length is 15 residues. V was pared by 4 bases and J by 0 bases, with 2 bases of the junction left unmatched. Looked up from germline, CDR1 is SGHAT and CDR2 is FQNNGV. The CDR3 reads CASSWTGTSNQPQHF. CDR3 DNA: TGTGCCAGCAGCTGGACAGGGACTAGCAATCAGCCCCAGCATTTT.

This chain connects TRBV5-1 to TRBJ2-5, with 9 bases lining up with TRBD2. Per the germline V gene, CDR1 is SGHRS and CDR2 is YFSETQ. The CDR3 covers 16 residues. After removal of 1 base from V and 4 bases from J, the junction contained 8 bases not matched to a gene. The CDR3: CASSLYPTSGSETQYF. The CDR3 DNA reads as TGCGCCAGCAGCTTGTATCCTACTAGCGGGTCAGAGACCCAGTACTTC.

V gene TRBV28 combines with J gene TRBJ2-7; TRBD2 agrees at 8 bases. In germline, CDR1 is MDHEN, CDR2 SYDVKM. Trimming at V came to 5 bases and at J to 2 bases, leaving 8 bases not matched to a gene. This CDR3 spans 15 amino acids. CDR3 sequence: CASSAPGLEPYEQYF. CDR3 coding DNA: TGTGCCAGCAGTGCTCCGGGACTAGAACCCTACGAGCAGTACTTC.

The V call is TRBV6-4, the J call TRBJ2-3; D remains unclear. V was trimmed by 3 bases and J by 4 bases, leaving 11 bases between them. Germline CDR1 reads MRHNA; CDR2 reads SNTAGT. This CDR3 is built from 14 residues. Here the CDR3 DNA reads TGTGCCAGCAGTGAGTTCCTCCTTTCAGATACGCAGTATTTT. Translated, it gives CASSEFLLSDTQYF.

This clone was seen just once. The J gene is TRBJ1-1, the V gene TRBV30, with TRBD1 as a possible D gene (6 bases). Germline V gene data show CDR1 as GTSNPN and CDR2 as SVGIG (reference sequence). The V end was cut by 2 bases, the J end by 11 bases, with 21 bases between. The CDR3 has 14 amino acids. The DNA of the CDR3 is TGTGCCTGGAGTCCCCTACCGATGACAGGCGACGCTTTCTTT. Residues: CAWSPLPMTGDAFF.

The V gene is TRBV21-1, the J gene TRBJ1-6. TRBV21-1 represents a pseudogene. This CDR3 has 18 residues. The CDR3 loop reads CASSKGEGGSSYNSPLHF. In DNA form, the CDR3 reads TGTGCCAGCAGCAAAGGCGAGGGTGGGAGCTCCTATAATTCACCCCTCCACTTT.

The CDR3 is CASSWGQKGEKLFF. DNA for the CDR3: TGTGCCAGCAGCTGGGGACAGAAGGGAGAAAAACTGTTTTTT. The rearrangement joins TRBV7-2 to TRBJ1-4, with 7 bases that match TRBD1. Germline assignment: CDR1 SGHTA and CDR2 FQGNSA. V trimming: 4 bases; J trimming: 8 bases; junction bases outside the gene matches: 7. This CDR3 is 14 amino acids long.

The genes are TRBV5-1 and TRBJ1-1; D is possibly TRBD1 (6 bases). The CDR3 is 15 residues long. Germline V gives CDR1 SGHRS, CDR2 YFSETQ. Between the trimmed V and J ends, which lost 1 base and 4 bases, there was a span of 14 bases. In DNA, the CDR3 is TGCGCCAGCAGCTTGAGAAGAGAGGACAGCACTGAAGCTTTCTTT. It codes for CASSLRREDSTEAFF.

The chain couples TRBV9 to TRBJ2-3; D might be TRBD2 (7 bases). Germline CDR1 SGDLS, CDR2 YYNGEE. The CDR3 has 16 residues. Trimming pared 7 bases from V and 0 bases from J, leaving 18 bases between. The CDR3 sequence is CASSGSGGDSTDTQYF. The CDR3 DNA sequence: TGTGCCAGCTCCGGTTCGGGGGGCGATAGCACAGATACGCAGTATTTT.

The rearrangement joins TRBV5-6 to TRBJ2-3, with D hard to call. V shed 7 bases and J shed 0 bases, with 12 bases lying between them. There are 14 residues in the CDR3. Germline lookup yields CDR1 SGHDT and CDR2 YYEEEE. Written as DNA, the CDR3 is TGTGCCAGCCTTGCGACACGTAGCACAGATACGCAGTATTTT. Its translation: CASLATRSTDTQYF.

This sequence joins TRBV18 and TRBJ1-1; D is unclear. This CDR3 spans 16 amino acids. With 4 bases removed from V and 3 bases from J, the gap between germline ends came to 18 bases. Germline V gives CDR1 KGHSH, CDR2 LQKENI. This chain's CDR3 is CASSRIPTRTYTEAFF. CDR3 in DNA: TGTGCCAGCTCACGAATCCCCACACGGACTTACACTGAAGCTTTCTTT.

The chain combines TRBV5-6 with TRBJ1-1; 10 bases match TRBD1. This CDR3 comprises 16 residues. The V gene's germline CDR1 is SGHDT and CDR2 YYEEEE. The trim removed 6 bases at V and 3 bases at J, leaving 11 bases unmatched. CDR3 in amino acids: CASNINWDRGHTEAFF. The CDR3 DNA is TGTGCCAGCAACATTAACTGGGACAGGGGTCACACTGAAGCTTTCTTT.

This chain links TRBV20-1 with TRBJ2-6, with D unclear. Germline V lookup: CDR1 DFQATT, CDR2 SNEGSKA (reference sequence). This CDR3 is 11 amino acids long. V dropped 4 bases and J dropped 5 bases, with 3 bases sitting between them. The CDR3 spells CSATRANVLTF. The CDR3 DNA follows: TGCAGTGCTACAAGGGCCAACGTCCTGACTTTC.